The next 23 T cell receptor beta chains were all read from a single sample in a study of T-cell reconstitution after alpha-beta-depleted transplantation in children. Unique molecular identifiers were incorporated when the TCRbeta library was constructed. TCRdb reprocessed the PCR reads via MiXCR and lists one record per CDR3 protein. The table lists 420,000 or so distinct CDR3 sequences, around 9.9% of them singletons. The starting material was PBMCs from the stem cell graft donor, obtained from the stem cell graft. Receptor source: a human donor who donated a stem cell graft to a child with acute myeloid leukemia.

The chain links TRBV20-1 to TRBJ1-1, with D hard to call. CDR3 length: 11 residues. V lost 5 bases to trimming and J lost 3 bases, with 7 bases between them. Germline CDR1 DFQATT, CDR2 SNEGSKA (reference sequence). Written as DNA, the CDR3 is TGCAGTGCTGGGGATTACACTGAAGCTTTCTTT. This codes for CSAGDYTEAFF.

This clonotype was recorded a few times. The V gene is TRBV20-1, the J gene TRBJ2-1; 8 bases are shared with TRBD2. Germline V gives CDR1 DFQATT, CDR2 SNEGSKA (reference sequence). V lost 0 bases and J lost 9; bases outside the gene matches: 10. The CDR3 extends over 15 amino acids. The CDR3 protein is CSARELDGRAREQFF. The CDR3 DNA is TGCAGTGCTAGAGAATTGGACGGGAGGGCCCGTGAGCAGTTCTTC.

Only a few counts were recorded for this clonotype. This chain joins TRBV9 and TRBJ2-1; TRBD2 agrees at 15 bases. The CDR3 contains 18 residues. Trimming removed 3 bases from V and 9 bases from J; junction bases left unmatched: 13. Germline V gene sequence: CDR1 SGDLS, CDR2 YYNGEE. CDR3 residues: CASSGGHGLAGGPIEQFF. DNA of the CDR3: TGTGCCAGCAGCGGGGGACACGGACTAGCGGGGGGGCCTATTGAGCAGTTCTTC.

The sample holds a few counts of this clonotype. The CDR3 nucleotides read TGTGCCAGCAGTTACGTACTAGCGGGGTACAATGAGCAGTTCTTC. Its translation: CASSYVLAGYNEQFF. This sequence joins TRBV6-5 and TRBJ2-1, with 10 positions matching TRBD2. The CDR3 sequence is 15 residues long. After removal of 2 bases from V and 4 bases from J, the junction contained 2 bases not matched to a gene. CDR1 and CDR2 from the germline V gene are MNHEY and SVGAGI.

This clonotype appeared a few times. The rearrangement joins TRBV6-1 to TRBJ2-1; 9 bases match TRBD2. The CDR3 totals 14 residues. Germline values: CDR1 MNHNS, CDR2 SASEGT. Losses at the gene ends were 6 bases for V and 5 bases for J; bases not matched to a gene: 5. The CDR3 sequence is CASRKAGGDNEQFF. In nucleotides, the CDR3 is TGTGCCAGCAGAAAAGCGGGGGGCGACAATGAGCAGTTCTTC.

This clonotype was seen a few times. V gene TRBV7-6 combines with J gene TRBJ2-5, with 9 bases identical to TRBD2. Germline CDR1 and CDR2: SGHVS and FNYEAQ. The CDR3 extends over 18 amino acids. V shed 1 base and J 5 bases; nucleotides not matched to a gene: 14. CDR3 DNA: TGTGCCAGCAGCTTAGATGGGACTGCGGGAGGGCCACGGGAGACCCAGTACTTC. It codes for CASSLDGTAGGPRETQYF.

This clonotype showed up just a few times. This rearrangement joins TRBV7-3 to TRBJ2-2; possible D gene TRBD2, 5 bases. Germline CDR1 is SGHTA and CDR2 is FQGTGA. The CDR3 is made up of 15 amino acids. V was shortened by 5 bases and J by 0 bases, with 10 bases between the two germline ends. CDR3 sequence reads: CASSPDYANTGELFF. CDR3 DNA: TGTGCCAGCAGCCCCGACTACGCGAACACCGGGGAGCTGTTTTTT. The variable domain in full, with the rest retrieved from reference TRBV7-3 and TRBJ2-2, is GAGVSQTPSNKVTEKGKYVELRCDPISGHTALYWYRQSLGQGPEFLIYFQGTGAADDSGLPNDRFFAVRPEGSVSTLKIQRTERGDSAVYLCASSPDYANTGELFFGEGSRLTVL.

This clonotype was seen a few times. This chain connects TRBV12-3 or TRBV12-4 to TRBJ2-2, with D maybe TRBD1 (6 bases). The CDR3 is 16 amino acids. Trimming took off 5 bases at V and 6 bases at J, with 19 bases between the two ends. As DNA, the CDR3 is TGTGCCAGCAGTCTCACCCAGGGGCTGGGGGCCGGGGAGCTGTTTTTT. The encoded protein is CASSLTQGLGAGELFF.

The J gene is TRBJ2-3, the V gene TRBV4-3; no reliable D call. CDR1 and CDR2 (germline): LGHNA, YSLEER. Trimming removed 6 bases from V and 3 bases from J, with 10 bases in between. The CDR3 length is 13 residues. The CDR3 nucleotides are TGCGCCAGCAGAAAAGCATTAACAGATACGCAGTATTTT. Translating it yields CASRKALTDTQYF.

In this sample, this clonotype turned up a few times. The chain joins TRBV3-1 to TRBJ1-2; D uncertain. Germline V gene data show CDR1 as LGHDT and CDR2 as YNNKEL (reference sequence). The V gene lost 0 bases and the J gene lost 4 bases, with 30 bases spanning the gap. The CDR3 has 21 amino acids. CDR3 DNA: TGTGCCAGCAGCCAAGATCCTCCTTTACGTGGTTTTGCCCCACGACGCTATGGCTACACCTTC. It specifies CASSQDPPLRGFAPRRYGYTF.

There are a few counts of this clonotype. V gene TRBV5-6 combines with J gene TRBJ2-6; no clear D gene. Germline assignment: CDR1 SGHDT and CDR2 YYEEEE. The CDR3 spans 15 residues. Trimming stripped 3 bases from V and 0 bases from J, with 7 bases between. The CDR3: CASSSYSSGANVLTF. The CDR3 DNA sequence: TGTGCCAGCAGCTCCTACAGCTCTGGGGCCAACGTCCTGACTTTC.

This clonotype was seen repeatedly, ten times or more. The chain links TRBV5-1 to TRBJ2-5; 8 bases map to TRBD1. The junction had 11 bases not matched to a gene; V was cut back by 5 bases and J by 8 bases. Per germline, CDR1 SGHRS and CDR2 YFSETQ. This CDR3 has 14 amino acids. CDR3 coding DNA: TGCGCCAGCAGAGGGGGGACAGGCACCCCAACCCAGTACTTC. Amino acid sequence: CASRGGTGTPTQYF.

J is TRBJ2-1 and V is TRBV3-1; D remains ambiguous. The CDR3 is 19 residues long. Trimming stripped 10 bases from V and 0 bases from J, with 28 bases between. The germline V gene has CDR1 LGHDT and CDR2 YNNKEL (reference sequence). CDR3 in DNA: TGTGCCATCTGTTTTAGTCTGGGCGACAAACCGAGCTCCTACAATGAGCAGTTCTTC. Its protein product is CAICFSLGDKPSSYNEQFF.

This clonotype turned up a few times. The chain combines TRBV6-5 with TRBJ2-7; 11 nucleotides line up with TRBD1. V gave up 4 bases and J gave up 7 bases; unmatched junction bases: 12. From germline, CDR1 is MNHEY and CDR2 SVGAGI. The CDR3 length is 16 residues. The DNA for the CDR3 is TGTGCCAGCAGTTCGCCCCGGGACAGGGGGAACGGGGAGCAGTACTTC. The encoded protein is CASSSPRDRGNGEQYF.

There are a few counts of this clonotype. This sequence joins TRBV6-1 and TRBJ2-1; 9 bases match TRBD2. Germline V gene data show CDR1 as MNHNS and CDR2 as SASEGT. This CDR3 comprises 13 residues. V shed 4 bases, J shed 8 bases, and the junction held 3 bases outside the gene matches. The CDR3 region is CASSGGLAYEQFF. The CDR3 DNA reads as TGTGCCAGCAGTGGGGGACTAGCCTATGAGCAGTTCTTC.

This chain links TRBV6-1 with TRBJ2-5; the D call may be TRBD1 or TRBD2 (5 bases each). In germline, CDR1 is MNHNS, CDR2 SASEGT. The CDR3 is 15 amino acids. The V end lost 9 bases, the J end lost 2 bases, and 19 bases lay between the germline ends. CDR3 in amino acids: CASGGSPGRQETQYF. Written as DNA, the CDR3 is TGTGCCAGTGGGGGTTCCCCGGGACGGCAAGAGACCCAGTACTTC.

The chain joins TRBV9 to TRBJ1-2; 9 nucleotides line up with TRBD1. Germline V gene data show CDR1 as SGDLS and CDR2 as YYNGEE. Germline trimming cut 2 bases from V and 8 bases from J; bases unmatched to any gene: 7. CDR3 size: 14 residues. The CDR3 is CASSVTGGYLGYTF. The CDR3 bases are TGTGCCAGCAGCGTTACAGGGGGCTATCTGGGCTACACCTTC. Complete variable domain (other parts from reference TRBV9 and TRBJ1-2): DSGVTQTPKHLITATGQRVTLRCSPRSGDLSVYWYQQSLDQGLQFLIQYYNGEERAKGNILERFSAQQFPDLHSELNLSSLELGDSALYFCASSVTGGYLGYTFGSGTRLTVV.

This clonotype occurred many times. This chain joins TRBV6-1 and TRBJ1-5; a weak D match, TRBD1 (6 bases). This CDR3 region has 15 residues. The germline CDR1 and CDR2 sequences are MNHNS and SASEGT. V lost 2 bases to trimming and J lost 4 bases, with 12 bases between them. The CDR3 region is CASSEWPGDNQPQHF. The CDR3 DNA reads TGTGCCAGCAGTGAATGGCCAGGGGATAATCAGCCCCAGCATTTT.

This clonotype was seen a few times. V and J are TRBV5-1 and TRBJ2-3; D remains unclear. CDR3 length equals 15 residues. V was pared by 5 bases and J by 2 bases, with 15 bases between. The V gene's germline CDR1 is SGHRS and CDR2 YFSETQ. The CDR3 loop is CASSSFPGPTDTQYF. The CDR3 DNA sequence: TGCGCCAGCAGTAGCTTCCCGGGCCCCACAGATACGCAGTATTTT.

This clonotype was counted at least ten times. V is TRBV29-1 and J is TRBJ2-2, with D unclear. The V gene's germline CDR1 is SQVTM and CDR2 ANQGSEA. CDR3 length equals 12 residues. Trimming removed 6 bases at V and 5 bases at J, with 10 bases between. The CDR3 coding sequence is TGCAGCGTCGATGGGCCAACCGGGGAGCTGTTTTTT. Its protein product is CSVDGPTGELFF.

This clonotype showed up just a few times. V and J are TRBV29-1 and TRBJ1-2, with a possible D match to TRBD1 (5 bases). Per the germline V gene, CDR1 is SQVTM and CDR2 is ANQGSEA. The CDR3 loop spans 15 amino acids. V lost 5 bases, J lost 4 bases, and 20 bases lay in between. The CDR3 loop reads CSVLPPGGDLYGYTF. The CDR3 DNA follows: TGCAGCGTTCTCCCCCCGGGCGGGGACCTCTATGGCTACACCTTC.

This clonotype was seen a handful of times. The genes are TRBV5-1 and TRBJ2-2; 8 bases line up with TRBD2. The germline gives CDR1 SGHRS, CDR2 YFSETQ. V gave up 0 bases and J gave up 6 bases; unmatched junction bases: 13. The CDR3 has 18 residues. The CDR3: CASSLASPSGSESGELFF. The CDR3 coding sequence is TGCGCCAGCAGCTTGGCTTCGCCCAGCGGGAGTGAGTCCGGGGAGCTGTTTTTT.

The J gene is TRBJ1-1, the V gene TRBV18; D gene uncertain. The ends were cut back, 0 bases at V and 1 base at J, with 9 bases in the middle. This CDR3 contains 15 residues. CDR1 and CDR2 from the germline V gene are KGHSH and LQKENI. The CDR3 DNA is TGTGCCAGCTCACCACCGGCCGGGTCGAACACTGAAGCTTTCTTT. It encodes CASSPPAGSNTEAFF.